This T cell receptor beta chain was documented in a study of neurological immune-mediated disorders. Synthesis of cDNA used 5'RACE (with 10-nucleotide random UMIs). TCRdb called the 5' RACE reads again in MiXCR, with one record for every CDR3 protein. The sample consists of about 59,000 distinct CDR3 sequences, nearly 25% of them appearing once. This clonotype was observed many times. Its matching antigen is unknown. Study results and limitations: HTLV-1-associated myelopathy had the most TCR clonal expansion, while multiple sclerosis had the least, a level that fell below healthy controls.

Looked up from germline, CDR1 is SGHDN and CDR2 is FVKESK. CDR3 length: 12 residues. V lost 0 bases and J lost 10, with 4 bases in between. Sample time point: technical triplicate 2. The unsorted libraries were prepared from 2 million PBMCs (stored at -80 C). Specimen: PBMCs. V usage is TRBV14 and J usage is TRBJ1-6; no clear D gene. The receptor was isolated from a man between 60 and 75 years old with HTLV-1-associated myelopathy (HAM/TSP). Here the CDR3 reads CASSQDLSPLHF. CDR3 bases: TGTGCCAGCAGCCAAGATTTATCACCCCTCCACTTT.